Shown below are 28 T cell receptor beta chains from a single sample sequenced in a study of CXCR3-negative and CXCR3-positive naive CD8 T cells. The study made its TRB cDNA libraries by 5' RACE, adding UMI labels. For each CDR3 protein, TCRdb gives one entry from its re-call of the 5' RACE reads, without DNA. This listing includes 45,000 to 55,000 distinct CDR3 sequences. Sequencing was performed on memory CD8+ T cells from blood. The source of these receptors is a human donor in good health. Some clones in this sample may be carry-over from other donors' samples.

The chain couples TRBV4-3 to TRBJ2-3; TCRdb proposes TRBD2, but this gene call is untestable without DNA. CDR1 LGHNA and CDR2 YSLEER come from the germline V gene. The CDR3 consists of 18 residues. The CDR3 is CASSQEVASGVFSDTQYF.

V usage is TRBV19 and J usage is TRBJ2-7. The CDR3 sequence is 14 residues long. Germline V gene lookup returns CDR1 LNHDA and CDR2 SQIVND (reference sequence). The chain's CDR3 is CASSMHLASYEQYF.

V gene TRBV7-3 combines with J gene TRBJ2-5; as DNA is missing, the TRBD2 call by TCRdb cannot be tested. Germline V lookup: CDR1 SGHTA, CDR2 FQGTGA. CDR3 size: 16 residues. The CDR3 protein is CASSSLAGGPQETQYF.

The chain is built from TRBV4-3 and TRBJ1-2. Germline V gene sequence: CDR1 LGHNA, CDR2 YSLEER. The CDR3 runs to 15 residues. The CDR3 region is CASSQEYAASYGYTF.

The chain recombines TRBV12-3 or TRBV12-4 with TRBJ1-1; no DNA is available, so the TRBD1 call from TCRdb remains unchecked. There are 13 residues in the CDR3. The chain's CDR3 is CASSFDRDTEAFF.

The V and J genes are TRBV29-1 and TRBJ2-7. Germline CDR1 is SQVTM and CDR2 is ANQGSEA. The CDR3 contains 11 residues. The CDR3 protein is CSVDEGYEQYF.

V usage is TRBV12-5 and J usage is TRBJ1-5. This CDR3 comprises 12 residues. The germline gives CDR1 LGHNT, CDR2 FRNRAP. This CDR3 reads CASTLGNQPQHF. Drawing the rest from reference TRBV12-5 and TRBJ1-5, the complete variable domain is DARVTQTPRHKVTEMGQEVTMRCQPILGHNTVFWYRQTMMQGLELLAYFRNRAPLDDSGMPKDRFSAEMPDATLATLKIQPSEPRDSAVYFCASTLGNQPQHFGDGTRLSIL.

The rearrangement joins TRBV29-1 to TRBJ2-4; the D gene TCRdb calls, TRBD1, cannot be checked with no DNA. The germline V gene encodes CDR1 SQVTM and CDR2 ANQGSEA. The CDR3 length is 11 residues. The CDR3 is CSVDRGGIQYF.

The CDR3 region is CASTPGPPLCGYTF. The gene calls are TRBV21-1 and TRBJ1-2; the D call of TRBD1 rests on TCRdb alone, since no DNA is present to check it. TRBV21-1 is recorded as a pseudogene. This CDR3 spans 14 amino acids.

The rearrangement links TRBV29-1 to TRBJ1-1; there is no DNA to check the TCRdb D call of TRBD1. In germline, CDR1 is SQVTM, CDR2 ANQGSEA. The CDR3 is made up of 17 amino acids. The CDR3 protein is CSVDYSPGRTFNTEAFF.

This sequence joins TRBV7-3 and TRBJ1-1; TCRdb gives TRBD1 as the D gene, but with no DNA this cannot be confirmed. The CDR3 runs 14 residues. Germline CDR1 and CDR2: SGHTA and FQGTGA. The CDR3 reads CASSLSGANTEAFF. The whole variable domain, remainder taken from reference TRBV7-3 and TRBJ1-1, is GAGVSQTPSNKVTEKGKYVELRCDPISGHTALYWYRQSLGQGPEFLIYFQGTGAADDSGLPNDRFFAVRPEGSVSTLKIQRTERGDSAVYLCASSLSGANTEAFFGQGTRLTVV.

This chain joins TRBV19 and TRBJ2-1. Germline values: CDR1 LNHDA, CDR2 SQIVND (reference sequence). This CDR3 comprises 14 residues. The CDR3 loop is CASSMKGPYNEQFF.

This sequence joins TRBV29-1 and TRBJ2-7; the D call of TRBD1 rests on TCRdb alone, since no DNA is present to check it. The CDR3 has 14 residues. Germline loops: CDR1 SQVTM, CDR2 ANQGSEA. The CDR3 is CSVDGGTQVYEQYF.

V gene TRBV15 combines with J gene TRBJ1-5. CDR1 and CDR2 from the germline V gene are LNHNV and YYDKDF (reference sequence). The CDR3 is 15 amino acids. The CDR3 protein is CATSRDLRAHQPQHF.

The chain carries TRBV5-1 and TRBJ2-1; the D call of TRBD2 rests on TCRdb alone, since no DNA is present to check it. The CDR3 is made up of 13 amino acids. Germline V CDR1 and CDR2: SGHRS, YFSETQ. The CDR3 region is CASREGMSAEQFF.

This rearrangement joins TRBV7-3 to TRBJ2-7; TCRdb designates TRBD2, a call that cannot be tested without DNA. The CDR3 is 13 amino acids. From germline, CDR1 is SGHTA and CDR2 FQGTGA. The CDR3 protein is CASSLREGYEQYF.

The chain recombines TRBV12-3 or TRBV12-4 with TRBJ2-7; TCRdb lists TRBD1, though no DNA is available to test this call. The CDR3 loop spans 13 amino acids. CDR3 loop: CASNGGERYEQYF.

This rearrangement joins TRBV7-9 to TRBJ2-7. This CDR3 has 13 amino acids. Germline-derived CDR1 and CDR2 are SEHNR and FQNEAQ (reference sequence). CDR3 region: CASSSDRSYEQYF. The entire variable domain, with the rest obtained from reference TRBV7-9 and TRBJ2-7, is as follows: DTGVSQNPRHKITKRGQNVTFRCDPISEHNRLYWYRQTLGQGPEFLTYFQNEAQLEKSRLLSDRFSAERPKGSFSTLEIQRTEQGDSAMYLCASSSDRSYEQYFGPGTRLTVT.

This chain joins TRBV28 and TRBJ2-5. In germline, CDR1 is MDHEN, CDR2 SYDVKM. The CDR3 contains 15 residues. CDR3 residues: CASSRLPTYGETQYF.

This sequence joins TRBV25-1 and TRBJ1-1; TCRdb designates TRBD1, a call that cannot be tested without DNA. Germline V gives CDR1 MGHDK, CDR2 SYGVNS. This CDR3 is built from 13 residues. This chain's CDR3 is CASSELQGPEAFF.

The chain combines TRBV28 with TRBJ2-1; TCRdb's D gene call, TRBD2, goes unchecked for lack of DNA. CDR3 size: 15 residues. The germline V gene has CDR1 MDHEN and CDR2 SYDVKM. The CDR3 here is CASRPTSGRFGEQFF.

The chain uses TRBV15 and TRBJ1-2; TCRdb's D gene call, TRBD1, goes unchecked for lack of DNA. Germline lookup yields CDR1 LNHNV and CDR2 YYDKDF (reference sequence). This CDR3 is built from 15 residues. The CDR3 sequence is CATSRSPDPGRGYTF.

V usage is TRBV29-1 and J usage is TRBJ2-7; TCRdb's assignment of TRBD2 cannot be checked, as there is no DNA. Germline loops: CDR1 SQVTM, CDR2 ANQGSEA. The CDR3 is made up of 15 amino acids. CDR3 sequence: CSVEVSGSSGYEQYF.

The chain links TRBV4-1 to TRBJ2-7. CDR3 length equals 15 residues. The germline CDR1 and CDR2 sequences are MGHRA and YSYEKL. CDR3 in amino acids: CASSHEGQGSYEQYF.

The V gene is TRBV5-1, the J gene TRBJ2-3. Per the germline V gene, CDR1 is SGHRS and CDR2 is YFSETQ. The CDR3 loop spans 16 amino acids. This chain's CDR3 is CASSLAKTGSTDTQYF.

The V and J genes are TRBV29-1 and TRBJ2-7; TCRdb reports TRBD2, a call that lacks DNA to check it against. The CDR3 has 12 amino acids. Germline V gene data show CDR1 as SQVTM and CDR2 as ANQGSEA. CDR3 loop: CSALVETYEQYF.

The chain uses TRBV29-1 and TRBJ2-1; TCRdb's D call of TRBD1 is untestable without DNA. The CDR3 has 13 residues. CDR1 SQVTM and CDR2 ANQGSEA come from the germline V gene. The CDR3 reads CSVEGQGAAEQFF.

The rearrangement uses TRBV29-1 and TRBJ2-1; TCRdb names TRBD1, which stays unverified in the absence of DNA. Germline CDR1 reads SQVTM; CDR2 reads ANQGSEA. This CDR3 has 11 amino acids. This CDR3 reads CSVGPINEQFF.